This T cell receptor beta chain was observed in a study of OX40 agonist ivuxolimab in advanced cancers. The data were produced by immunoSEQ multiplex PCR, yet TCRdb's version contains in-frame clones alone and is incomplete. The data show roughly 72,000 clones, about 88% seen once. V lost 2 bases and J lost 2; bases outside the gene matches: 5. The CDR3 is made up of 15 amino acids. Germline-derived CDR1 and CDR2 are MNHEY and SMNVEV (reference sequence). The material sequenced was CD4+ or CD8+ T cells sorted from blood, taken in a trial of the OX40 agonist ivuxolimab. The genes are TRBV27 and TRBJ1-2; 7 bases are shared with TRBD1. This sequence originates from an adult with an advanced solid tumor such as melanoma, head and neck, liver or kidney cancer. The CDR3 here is CASSLRGQPNYGYTF. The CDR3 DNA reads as TGTGCCAGCAGTTTAAGGGGACAGCCAAACTATGGCTACACCTTC.